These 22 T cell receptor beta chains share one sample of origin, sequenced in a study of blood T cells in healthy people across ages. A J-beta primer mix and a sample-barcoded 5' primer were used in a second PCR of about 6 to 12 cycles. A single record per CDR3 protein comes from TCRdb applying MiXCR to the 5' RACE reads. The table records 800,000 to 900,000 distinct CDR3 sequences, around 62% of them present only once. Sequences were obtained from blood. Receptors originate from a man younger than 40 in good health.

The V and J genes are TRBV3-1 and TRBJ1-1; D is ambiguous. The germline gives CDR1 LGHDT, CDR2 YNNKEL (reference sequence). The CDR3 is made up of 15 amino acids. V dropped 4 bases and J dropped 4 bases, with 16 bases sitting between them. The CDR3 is CASSLGPTGGTEAFF. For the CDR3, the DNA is TGTGCCAGCAGCCTCGGACCCACGGGAGGCACTGAAGCTTTCTTT.

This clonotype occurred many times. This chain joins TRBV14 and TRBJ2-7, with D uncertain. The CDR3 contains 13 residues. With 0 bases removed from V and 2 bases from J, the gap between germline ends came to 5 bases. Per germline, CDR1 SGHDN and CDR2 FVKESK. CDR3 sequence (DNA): TGTGCCAGCAGCCAAGAAGTGACCTACGAGCAGTACTTC. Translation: CASSQEVTYEQYF.

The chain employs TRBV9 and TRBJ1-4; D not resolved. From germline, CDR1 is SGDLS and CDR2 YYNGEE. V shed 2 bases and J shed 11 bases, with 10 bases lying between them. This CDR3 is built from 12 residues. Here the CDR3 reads CASSVDKGKLFF. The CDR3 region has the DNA TGTGCCAGCAGCGTGGATAAAGGGAAACTGTTTTTT.

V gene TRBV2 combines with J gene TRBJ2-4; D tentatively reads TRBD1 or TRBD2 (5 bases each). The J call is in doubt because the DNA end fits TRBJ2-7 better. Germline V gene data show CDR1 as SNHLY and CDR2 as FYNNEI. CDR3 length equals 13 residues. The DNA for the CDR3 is TGTGCCAGCAGTGACAGGGAGTACCACGAGCAGTACTTC. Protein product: CASSDREYHEQYF.

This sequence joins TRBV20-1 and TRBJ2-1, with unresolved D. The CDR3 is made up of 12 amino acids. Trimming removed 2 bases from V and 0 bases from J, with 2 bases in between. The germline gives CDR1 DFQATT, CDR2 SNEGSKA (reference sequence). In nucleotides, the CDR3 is TGCAGTGCTAGACTCTCCTACAATGAGCAGTTCTTC. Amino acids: CSARLSYNEQFF.

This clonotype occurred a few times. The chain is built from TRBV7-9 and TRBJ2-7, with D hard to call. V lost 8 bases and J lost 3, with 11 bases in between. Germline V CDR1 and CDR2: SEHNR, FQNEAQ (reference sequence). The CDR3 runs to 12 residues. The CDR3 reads CASGPDRYEQYF. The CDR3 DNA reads TGTGCCAGCGGCCCGGACCGCTACGAGCAGTACTTC.

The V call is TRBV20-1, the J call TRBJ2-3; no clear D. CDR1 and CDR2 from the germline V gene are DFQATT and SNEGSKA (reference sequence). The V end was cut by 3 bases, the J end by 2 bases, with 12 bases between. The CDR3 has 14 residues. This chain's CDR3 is CSASVAPYTDTQYF. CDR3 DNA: TGCAGTGCTAGCGTCGCCCCCTACACAGATACGCAGTATTTT.

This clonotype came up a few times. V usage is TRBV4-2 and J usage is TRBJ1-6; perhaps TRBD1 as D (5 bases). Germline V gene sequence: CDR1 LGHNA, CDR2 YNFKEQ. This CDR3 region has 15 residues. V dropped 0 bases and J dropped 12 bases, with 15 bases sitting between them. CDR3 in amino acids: CASSQDLDLGGPLHF. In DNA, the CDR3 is TGTGCCAGCAGCCAAGATCTGGACCTCGGGGGACCCCTCCACTTT.

This chain's CDR3 is CASSLRLAGPSSYNEQFF. Here the CDR3 DNA reads TGCGCCAGCAGCTTGCGTCTAGCGGGGCCTAGCTCCTACAATGAGCAGTTCTTC. This chain joins TRBV5-1 and TRBJ2-1, with TRBD2 matching 9 bases. The CDR3 is 18 amino acids. Trimming cost V 1 base and J 0 bases; bases outside gene matches: 8. CDR1 is SGHRS and CDR2 is YFSETQ in the germline V gene.

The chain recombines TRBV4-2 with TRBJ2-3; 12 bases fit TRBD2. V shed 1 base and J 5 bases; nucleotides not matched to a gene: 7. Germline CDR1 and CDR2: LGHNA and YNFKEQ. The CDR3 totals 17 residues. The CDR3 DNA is TGTGCCAGCAGCCAAGTGACTAGCGGGGGTGTAAAAGATACGCAGTATTTT. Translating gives CASSQVTSGGVKDTQYF.

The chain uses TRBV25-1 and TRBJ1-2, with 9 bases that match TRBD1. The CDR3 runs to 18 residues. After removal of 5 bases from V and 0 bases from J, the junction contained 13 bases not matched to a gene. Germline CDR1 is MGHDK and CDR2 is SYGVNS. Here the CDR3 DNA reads TGTGCCAGCAGTCTCCCCGGGACAGGGACGGGACCTAACTATGGCTACACCTTC. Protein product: CASSLPGTGTGPNYGYTF.

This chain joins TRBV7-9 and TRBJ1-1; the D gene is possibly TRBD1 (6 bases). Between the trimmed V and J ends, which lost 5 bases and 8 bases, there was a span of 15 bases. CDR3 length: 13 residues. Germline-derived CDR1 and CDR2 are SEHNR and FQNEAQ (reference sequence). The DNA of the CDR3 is TGTGCCAGCAGCGAGGTACAGGGAACGGAAGCTTTCTTT. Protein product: CASSEVQGTEAFF.

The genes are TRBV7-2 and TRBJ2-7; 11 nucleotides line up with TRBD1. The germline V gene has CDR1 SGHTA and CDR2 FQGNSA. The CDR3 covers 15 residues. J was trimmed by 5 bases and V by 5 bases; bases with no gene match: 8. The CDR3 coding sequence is TGTGCCAGCAGCCGAGGACAGGGGGCACACGACGAGCAGTACTTC. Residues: CASSRGQGAHDEQYF.

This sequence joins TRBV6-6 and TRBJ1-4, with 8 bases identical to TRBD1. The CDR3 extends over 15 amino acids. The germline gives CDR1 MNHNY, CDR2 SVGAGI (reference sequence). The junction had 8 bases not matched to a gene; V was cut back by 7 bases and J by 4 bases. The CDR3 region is CASTPGQGLNEKLFF. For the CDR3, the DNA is TGTGCCAGCACTCCTGGACAGGGCCTTAATGAAAAACTGTTTTTT.

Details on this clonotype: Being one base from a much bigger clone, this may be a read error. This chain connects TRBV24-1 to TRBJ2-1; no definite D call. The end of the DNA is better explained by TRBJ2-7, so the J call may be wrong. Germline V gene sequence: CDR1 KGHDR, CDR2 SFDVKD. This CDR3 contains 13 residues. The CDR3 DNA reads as TGTGCCACCAGCCATCTTCTCACCCGGGAGCAGTACTTC. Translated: CATSHLLTREQYF.

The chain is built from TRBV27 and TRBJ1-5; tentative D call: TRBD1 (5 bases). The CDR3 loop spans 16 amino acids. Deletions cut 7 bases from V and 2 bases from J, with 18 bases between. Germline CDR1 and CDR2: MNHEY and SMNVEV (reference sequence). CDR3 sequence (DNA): TGTGCCAGCATCCCCCTCACCGTGGGGGGCAATCAGCCCCAGCATTTT. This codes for CASIPLTVGGNQPQHF.

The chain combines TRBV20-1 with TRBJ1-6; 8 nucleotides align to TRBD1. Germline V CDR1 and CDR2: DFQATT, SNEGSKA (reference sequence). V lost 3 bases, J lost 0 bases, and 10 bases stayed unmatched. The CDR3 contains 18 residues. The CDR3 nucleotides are TGCAGTGCTAGGCCCAGGGGGCCGGGGAGCTCCTATAATTCACCCCTCCACTTT. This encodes CSARPRGPGSSYNSPLHF.

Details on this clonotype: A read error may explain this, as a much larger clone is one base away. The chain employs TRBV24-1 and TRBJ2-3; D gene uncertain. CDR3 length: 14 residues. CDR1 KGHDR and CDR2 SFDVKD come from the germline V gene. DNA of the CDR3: TGTGCCACCAGTGAGTTTACTTCTACAGATATGCAGTATTTT. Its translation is CATSEFTSTDMQYF.

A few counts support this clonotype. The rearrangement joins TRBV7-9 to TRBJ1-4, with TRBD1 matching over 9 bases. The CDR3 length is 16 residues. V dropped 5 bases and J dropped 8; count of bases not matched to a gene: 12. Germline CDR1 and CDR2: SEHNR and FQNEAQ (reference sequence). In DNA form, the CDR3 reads TGTGCCAGCAGCACCCGAACAGGGGGCCTGAGAGAAAAACTGTTTTTT. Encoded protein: CASSTRTGGLREKLFF.

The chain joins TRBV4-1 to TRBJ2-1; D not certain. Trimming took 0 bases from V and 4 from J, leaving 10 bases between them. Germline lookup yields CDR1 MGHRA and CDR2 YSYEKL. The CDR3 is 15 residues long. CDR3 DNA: TGCGCCAGCAGCCAAGATGCGGCCTGGTACAATGAGCAGTTCTTC. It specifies CASSQDAAWYNEQFF.

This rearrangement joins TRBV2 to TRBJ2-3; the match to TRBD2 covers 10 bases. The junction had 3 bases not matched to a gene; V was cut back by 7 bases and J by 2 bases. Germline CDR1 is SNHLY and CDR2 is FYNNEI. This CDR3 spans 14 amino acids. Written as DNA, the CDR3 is TGTGCCAGCAACGGACTAGCGGCCACAGATACGCAGTATTTT. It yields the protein CASNGLAATDTQYF.

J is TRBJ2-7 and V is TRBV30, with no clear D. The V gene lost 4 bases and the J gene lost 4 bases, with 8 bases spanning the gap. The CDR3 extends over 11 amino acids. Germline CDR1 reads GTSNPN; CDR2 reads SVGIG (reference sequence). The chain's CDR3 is CAWMGGYEQYF. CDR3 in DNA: TGTGCCTGGATGGGTGGGTACGAGCAGTACTTC.